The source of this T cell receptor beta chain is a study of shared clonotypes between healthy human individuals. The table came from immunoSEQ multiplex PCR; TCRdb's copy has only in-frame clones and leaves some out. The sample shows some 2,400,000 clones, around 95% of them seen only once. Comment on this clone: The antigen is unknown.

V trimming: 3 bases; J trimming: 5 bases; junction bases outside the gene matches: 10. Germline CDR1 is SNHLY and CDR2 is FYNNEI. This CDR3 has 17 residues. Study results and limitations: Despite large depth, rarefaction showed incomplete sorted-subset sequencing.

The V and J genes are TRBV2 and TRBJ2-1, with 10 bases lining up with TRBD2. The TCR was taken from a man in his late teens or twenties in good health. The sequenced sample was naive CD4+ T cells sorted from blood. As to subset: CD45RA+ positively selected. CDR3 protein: CASSDRARLAGDNEQFF. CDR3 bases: TGTGCCAGCAGTGACAGGGCCAGGCTAGCGGGGGACAATGAGCAGTTCTTC.